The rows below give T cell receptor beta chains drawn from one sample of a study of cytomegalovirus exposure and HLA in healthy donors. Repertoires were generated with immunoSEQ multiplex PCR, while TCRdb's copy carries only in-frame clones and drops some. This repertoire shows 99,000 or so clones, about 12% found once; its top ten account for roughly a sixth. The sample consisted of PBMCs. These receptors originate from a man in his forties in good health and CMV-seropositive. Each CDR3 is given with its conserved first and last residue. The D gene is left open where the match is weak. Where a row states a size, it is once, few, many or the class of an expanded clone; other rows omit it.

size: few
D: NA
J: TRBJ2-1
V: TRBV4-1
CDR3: CASSQLANEQFF
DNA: TGCGCCAGCAGCCAACTAGCAAATGAGCAGTTCTTC

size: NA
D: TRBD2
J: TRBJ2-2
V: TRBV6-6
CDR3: CASRRAGGDTGELFF
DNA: TGTGCCAGCCGGAGGGCGGGGGGGGACACCGGGGAGCTGTTTTTT

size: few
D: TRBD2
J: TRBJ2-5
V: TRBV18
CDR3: CASSLTTSGRVETQYF
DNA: TGTGCCAGCTCACTGACGACTAGCGGGAGAGTTGAGACCCAGTACTTC

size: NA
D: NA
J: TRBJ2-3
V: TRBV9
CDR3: CASSVLDGGDTQYF
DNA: TGTGCCAGCAGCGTGTTGGACGGGGGAGATACGCAGTATTTT

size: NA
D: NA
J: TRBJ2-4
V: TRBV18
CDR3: CASSPPETGEVGIQYF
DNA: TGTGCCAGCTCACCACCGGAAACGGGTGAGGTTGGCATTCAGTACTTC

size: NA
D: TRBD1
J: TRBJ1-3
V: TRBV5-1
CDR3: CASSPGQGSGNTIYF
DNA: TGCGCCAGCAGCCCCGGACAGGGCTCTGGAAACACCATATATTTT

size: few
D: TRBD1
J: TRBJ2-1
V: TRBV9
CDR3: CASSETGGSYNEQFF
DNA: TGTGCCAGCAGCGAGACAGGGGGCTCCTACAATGAGCAGTTCTTC

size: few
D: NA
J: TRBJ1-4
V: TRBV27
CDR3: CASSFAQGGEKLFF
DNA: TGTGCCAGCAGTTTCGCTCAGGGTGGTGAAAAACTGTTTTTT

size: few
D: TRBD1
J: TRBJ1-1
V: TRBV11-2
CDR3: CASSLLTGGDTEAFF
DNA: TGTGCCAGCAGCCTACTCACAGGGGGCGACACTGAAGCTTTCTTT

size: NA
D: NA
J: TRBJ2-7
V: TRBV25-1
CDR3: CASSMPGTHYEQYF
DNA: TGTGCCAGCAGTATGCCCGGGACTCACTACGAGCAGTACTTC

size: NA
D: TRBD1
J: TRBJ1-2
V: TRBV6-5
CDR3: CASSMAGTGYGYTF
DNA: TGTGCCAGCTCGATGGCGGGGACAGGTTATGGCTACACCTTC

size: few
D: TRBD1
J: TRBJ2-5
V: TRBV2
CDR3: CASRTGTGETQYF
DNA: TGTGCCAGCCGAACAGGGACAGGCGAGACCCAGTACTTC

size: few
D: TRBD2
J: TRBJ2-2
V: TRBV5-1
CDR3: CASRSSAGGPDTGELFF
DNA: TGCGCCAGCAGATCCTCAGCGGGAGGGCCTGACACCGGGGAGCTGTTTTTT

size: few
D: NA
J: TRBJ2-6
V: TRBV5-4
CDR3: CASSPRVSGANVLTF
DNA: TGTGCCAGCAGCCCCCGCGTGTCTGGGGCCAACGTCCTGACTTTC

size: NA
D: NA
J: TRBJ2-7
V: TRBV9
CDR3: CASSGGLDYEQYF
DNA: TGTGCCAGCAGCGGCGGGTTAGACTACGAGCAGTACTTC

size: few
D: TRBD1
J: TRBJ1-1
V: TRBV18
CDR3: CASSPGQGLGNTEAFF
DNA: TGTGCCAGCTCACCGGGACAGGGTTTAGGGAACACTGAAGCTTTCTTT

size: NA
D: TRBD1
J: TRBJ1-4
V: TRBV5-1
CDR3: CASSFGTGPAATNEKLFF
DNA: TGCGCCAGCAGCTTCGGGACAGGCCCAGCTGCAACTAATGAAAAACTGTTTTTT

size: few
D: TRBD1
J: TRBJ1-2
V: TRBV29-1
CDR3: CSPGPRQGLDGYTF
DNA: TGCAGCCCGGGACCTAGACAGGGGCTGGATGGCTACACCTTC

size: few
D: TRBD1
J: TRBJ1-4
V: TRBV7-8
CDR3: CASSLRRGRTNEKLFF
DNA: TGTGCCAGCAGCTTAAGGAGGGGGCGGACTAATGAAAAACTGTTTTTT

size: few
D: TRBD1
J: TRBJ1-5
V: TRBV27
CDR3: CASSKGQGNYQPQHF
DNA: TGTGCCAGCAGTAAGGGACAGGGGAATTATCAGCCCCAGCATTTT

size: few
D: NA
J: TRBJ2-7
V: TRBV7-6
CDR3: CASSTPPGEQYF
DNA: TGTGCCAGCAGTACTCCCCCAGGGGAGCAGTACTTC

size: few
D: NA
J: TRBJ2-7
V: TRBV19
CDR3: CASSRGDSHYEQYF
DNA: TGTGCCAGTAGTAGGGGGGACAGCCATTACGAGCAGTACTTC

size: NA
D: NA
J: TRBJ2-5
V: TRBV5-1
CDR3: CASSLGGAQETQYF
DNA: TGCGCCAGCAGCTTAGGTGGGGCCCAAGAGACCCAGTACTTC

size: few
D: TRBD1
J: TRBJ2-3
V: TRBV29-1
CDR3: CSVIGQGVGTDTQYF
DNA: TGCAGCGTTATAGGACAGGGGGTTGGCACAGATACGCAGTATTTT

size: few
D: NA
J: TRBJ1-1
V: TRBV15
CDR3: CATSRDPSRVNTEAFF
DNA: TGTGCCACCAGCAGAGATCCGAGCAGGGTGAACACTGAAGCTTTCTTT

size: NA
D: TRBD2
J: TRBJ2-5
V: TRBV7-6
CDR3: CASSFLPAAGAVETQYF
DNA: TGTGCCAGCAGCTTCCTCCCCGCAGCGGGGGCGGTAGAGACCCAGTACTTC

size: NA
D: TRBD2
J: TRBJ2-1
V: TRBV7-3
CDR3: CASSFLAGDLNEQFF
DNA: TGTGCCAGCAGCTTCCTAGCGGGAGACCTCAATGAGCAGTTCTTC

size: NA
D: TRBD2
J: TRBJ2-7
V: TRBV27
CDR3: CASRRAGDEYEQYF
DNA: TGTGCCAGCCGCCGAGCGGGAGACGAATACGAGCAGTACTTC

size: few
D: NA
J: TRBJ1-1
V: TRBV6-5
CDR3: CASSSMRGGTEAFF
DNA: TGTGCCAGCAGTTCGATGAGGGGAGGAACTGAAGCTTTCTTT

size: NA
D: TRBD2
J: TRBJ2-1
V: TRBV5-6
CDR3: CASSVGGLAVYNEQFF
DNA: TGTGCCAGCAGCGTGGGAGGTCTAGCGGTTTACAATGAGCAGTTCTTC

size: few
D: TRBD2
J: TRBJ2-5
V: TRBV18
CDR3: CASSPSLAGVETQYF
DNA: TGTGCCAGCTCACCGTCACTAGCGGGAGTGGAGACCCAGTACTTC

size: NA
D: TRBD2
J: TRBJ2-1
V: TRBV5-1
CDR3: CASSLVLAGADEQFF
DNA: TGCGCCAGCAGCTTGGTACTAGCGGGAGCCGATGAGCAGTTCTTC

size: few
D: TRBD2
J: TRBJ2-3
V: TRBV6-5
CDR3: CASSPSGRSGTQYF
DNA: TGTGCCAGCAGTCCCAGCGGGAGGTCGGGTACGCAGTATTTT

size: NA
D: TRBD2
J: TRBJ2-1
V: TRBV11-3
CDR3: CASSVAGSVSYNEQFF
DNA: TGTGCCAGCAGCGTAGCGGGAAGTGTCTCGTACAATGAGCAGTTCTTC

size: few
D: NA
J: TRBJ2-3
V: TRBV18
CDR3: CASSPLAGDTQYF
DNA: TGTGCCAGCTCACCCCTAGCTGGGGATACGCAGTATTTT

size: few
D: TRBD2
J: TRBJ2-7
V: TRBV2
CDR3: CASRPGLAGSVEQYF
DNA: TGTGCCAGCAGACCAGGACTAGCGGGATCGGTCGAGCAGTACTTC

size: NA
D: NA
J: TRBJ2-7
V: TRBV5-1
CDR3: CASSLSSVYEQYF
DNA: TGCGCCAGCAGCTTGAGTTCAGTCTACGAGCAGTACTTC

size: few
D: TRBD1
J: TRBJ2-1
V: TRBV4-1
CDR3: CASSRLTGISYNEQFF
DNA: TGCGCCAGCAGCCGACTGACAGGGATCTCCTACAATGAGCAGTTCTTC

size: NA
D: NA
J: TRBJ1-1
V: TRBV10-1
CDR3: CASSDSPNTEAFF
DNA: TGCGCCAGCAGTGATAGCCCTAACACTGAAGCTTTCTTT

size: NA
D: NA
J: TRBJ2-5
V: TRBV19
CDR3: CASSISRDTQETQYF
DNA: TGTGCCAGTAGTATATCCCGGGACACCCAAGAGACCCAGTACTTC

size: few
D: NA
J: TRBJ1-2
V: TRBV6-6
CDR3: CASSYTGNYGYTF
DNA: TGTGCCAGCAGTTACACGGGGAACTATGGCTACACCTTC

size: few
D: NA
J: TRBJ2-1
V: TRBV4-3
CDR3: CASSQAQARYNEQFF
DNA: TGCGCCAGCAGCCAAGCACAGGCACGGTACAATGAGCAGTTCTTC

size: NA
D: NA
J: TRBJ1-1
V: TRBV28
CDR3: CASSFPTINTEAFF
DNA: TGTGCCAGCAGTTTTCCGACTATAAACACTGAAGCTTTCTTT

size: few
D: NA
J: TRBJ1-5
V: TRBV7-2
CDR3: CASSLTPSNQPQHF
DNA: TGTGCCAGCAGCTTAACACCAAGCAATCAGCCCCAGCATTTT

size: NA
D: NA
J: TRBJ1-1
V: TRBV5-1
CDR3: CASSEEPGNTEAFF
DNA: TGCGCCAGCAGCGAAGAACCGGGGAACACTGAAGCTTTCTTT

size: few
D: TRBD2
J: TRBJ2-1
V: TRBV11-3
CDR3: CASSPGTSGYNEQFF
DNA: TGTGCCAGCAGCCCAGGGACTAGCGGTTACAATGAGCAGTTCTTC

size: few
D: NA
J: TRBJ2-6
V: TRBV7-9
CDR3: CASSSLGGAGANVLTF
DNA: TGTGCCAGCAGCTCCCTGGGGGGTGCTGGGGCCAACGTCCTGACTTTC

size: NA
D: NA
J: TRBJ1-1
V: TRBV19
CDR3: CASSIGGYRAEAFF
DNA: TGTGCCAGTAGTATCGGCGGGTATAGGGCTGAAGCTTTCTTT

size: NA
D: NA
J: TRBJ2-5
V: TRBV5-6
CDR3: CASSLGPRQVQETQYF
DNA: TGTGCCAGCAGCTTGGGCCCACGACAGGTCCAAGAGACCCAGTACTTC

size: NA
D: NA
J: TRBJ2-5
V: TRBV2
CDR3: CASRMGAETQYF
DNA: TGTGCCAGCAGGATGGGAGCTGAGACCCAGTACTTC

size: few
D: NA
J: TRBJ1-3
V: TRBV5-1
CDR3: CASSLEPSGNTIYF
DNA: TGCGCCAGCAGCTTGGAGCCCTCCGGAAACACCATATATTTT

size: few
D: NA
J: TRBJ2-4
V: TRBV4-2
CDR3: CASSQGGAGAKNIQYF
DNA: TGTGCCAGCAGCCAAGGGGGCGCAGGAGCCAAAAACATTCAGTACTTC

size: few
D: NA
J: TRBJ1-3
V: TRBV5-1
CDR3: CASSLVPGSDTIYF
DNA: TGCGCCAGCAGCTTGGTTCCAGGCTCGGACACCATATATTTT

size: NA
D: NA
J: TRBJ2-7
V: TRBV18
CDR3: CASSQRASYEQYF
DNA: TGTGCCAGCTCACAGCGGGCCTCCTACGAGCAGTACTTC

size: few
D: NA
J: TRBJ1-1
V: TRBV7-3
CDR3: CASSFTENTEAFF
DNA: TGTGCCAGCAGCTTCACAGAGAACACTGAAGCTTTCTTT

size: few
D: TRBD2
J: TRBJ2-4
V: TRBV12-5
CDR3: CASGVGGIQYF
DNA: TGTGCTAGTGGTGTGGGAGGGATTCAGTACTTC

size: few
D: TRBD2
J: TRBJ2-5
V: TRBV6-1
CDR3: CASPRGGRAWETQYF
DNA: TGTGCCAGCCCACGGGGCGGGAGGGCCTGGGAGACCCAGTACTTC

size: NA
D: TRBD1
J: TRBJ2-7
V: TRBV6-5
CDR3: CASIPGQGVGEQYF
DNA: TGTGCCAGCATCCCAGGACAGGGGGTTGGTGAGCAGTACTTC

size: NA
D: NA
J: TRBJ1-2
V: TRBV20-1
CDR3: CSAEQNYGYTF
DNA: TGCAGTGCTGAACAGAACTATGGCTACACCTTC